This TCR beta chain was sequenced for a study of regulatory T cells in long-lasting Graves disease. Time point reported: newly diagnosed GD, antithyroid drugs for less than 3 months. From PBMCs, RNA was extracted and then used to make the TCR library. Staff took roughly 9.6 milliliters of peripheral blood and put it into EDTA tubes. The TCR beta library used iRepertoire HTBI primers with Arm-PCR amplification of CDR3. TCRdb analysed the multiplex PCR reads with MiXCR anew, one entry per CDR3 protein. The table has a few hundred thousand distinct CDR3 sequences, approximately 10% seen once. Details on this clonotype: What it binds is not known. With a much larger clone just one base away, this may be a read error.

Looked up from germline, CDR1 is SNHLY and CDR2 is FYNNEI. The CDR3 has 18 amino acids. Overall study findings and caveats: Persistent Graves' patients had lower TCR diversity than newly diagnosed ones.

This sample also appeared in a second study, on T cells in Graves' hyperthyroidism and ophthalmopathy. According to that study: Investigators excluded patients with uncontrolled infection, other autoimmune disease, pregnancy or lactation.

The material sequenced was peripheral blood mononuclear cells (PBMCs), taken at new diagnosis, from a patient treated with antithyroid drugs. The receptor was derived from a woman between 18 and 29 years old with Graves disease. This rearrangement joins TRBV2 to TRBJ1-2; 11 positions agree with TRBD1. CDR3 in DNA: TGTGCCAGCAGCCAACCGGACAGGGGGCCCCAACCTAACTGTGGCTACACCTTC. It encodes CASSQPDRGPQPNCGYTF.